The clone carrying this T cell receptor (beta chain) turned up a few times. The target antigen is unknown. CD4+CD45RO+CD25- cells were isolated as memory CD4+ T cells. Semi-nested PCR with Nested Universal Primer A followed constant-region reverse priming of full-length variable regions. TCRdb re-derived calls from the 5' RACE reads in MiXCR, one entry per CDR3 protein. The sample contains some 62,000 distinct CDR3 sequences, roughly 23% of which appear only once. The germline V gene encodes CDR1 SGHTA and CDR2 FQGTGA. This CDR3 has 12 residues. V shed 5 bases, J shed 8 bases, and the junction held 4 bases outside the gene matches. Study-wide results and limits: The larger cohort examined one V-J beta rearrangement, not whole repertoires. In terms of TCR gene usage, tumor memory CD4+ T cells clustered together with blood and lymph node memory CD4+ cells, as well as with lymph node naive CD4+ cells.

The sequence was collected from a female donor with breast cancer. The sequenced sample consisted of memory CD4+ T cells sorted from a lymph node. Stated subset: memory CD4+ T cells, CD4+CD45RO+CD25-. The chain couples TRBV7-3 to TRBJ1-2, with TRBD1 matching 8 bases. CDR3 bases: TGTGCCAGCAGCCTAGGACAGGGAGGCTACACCTTC. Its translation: CASSLGQGGYTF.